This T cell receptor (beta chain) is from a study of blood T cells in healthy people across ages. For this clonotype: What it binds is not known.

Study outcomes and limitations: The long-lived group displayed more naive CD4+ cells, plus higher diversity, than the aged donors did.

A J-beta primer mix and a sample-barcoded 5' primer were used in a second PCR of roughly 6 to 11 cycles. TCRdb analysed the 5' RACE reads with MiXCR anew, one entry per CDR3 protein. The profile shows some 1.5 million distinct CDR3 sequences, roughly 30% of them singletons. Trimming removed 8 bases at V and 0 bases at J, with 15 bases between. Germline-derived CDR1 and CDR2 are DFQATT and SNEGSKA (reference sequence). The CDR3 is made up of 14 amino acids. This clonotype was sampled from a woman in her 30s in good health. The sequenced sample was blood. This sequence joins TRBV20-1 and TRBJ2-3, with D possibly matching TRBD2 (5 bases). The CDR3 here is CSLPLGISTDTQYF. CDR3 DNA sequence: TGCAGTCTCCCACTAGGTATAAGCACAGATACGCAGTATTTT.